The following is a T cell receptor beta chain sequence with its context. Antigen specificity is unknown. Treatment: roughly ten-day PBMC culture with coronavirus spike peptide pools or control peptides (ViraFEST assay). Negative selection was the method that isolated CD4+ T cells after less than eleven days of culture. Cultured CD4+ T cell DNA underwent sequencing with the Oncomine TCR Beta short-read assay. The genomic DNA was obtained from cultured CD4+ T cells by extraction with the QIAamp micro DNA kit. TCRdb processed the PCR reads anew with MiXCR; each CDR3 protein has one entry. The data contain about 14,000 distinct CDR3 sequences, under 55% of them singletons. The CDR3 spans 12 residues. Germline V lookup: CDR1 SEHNR, CDR2 FQNEAQ (reference sequence). The V end lost 8 bases, the J end lost 5 bases, and 11 bases lay between the germline ends. This sample was included in a study of vaccination and CD4 T cells after COVID-19. Turning to the study itself: Nasal swab PCR showed SARS-CoV-2 in convalescent patients, about 9 with mild and one with severe disease. Convalescent patients gave post-COVID blood a median about 100 days post-diagnosis, range 35 to 161.

The chain recombines TRBV7-9 with TRBJ2-3; D could derive from TRBD1 or TRBD2 (5 bases each). Here the sequenced sample was CD4+ T cells from blood, cultured in vitro, taken after SARS-CoV-2 vaccination. This sequence originates from a human donor who had recovered from COVID-19. Written as DNA, the CDR3 is TGTGCCAGCGGGACGTCAAGAGATACGCAGTATTTT. Its protein is CASGTSRDTQYF.